This T cell receptor (beta chain) stems from a study of cytomegalovirus exposure and HLA in healthy donors. Whole-study findings and limits: Owing to their indistinguishability, certain V segments, notably TRBV6-2 and TRBV6-3, were excluded.

V lost 2 bases to trimming and J lost 0 bases; unmatched junction nucleotides: 6. Germline loops: CDR1 MNHNS, CDR2 SASEGT. The CDR3 runs 17 residues. This clone was detected only a few times. Its specificity is unknown. The PCR was carried out with 60 Vbeta primers and 13 Jbeta primers. Assay used: immunoSEQ multiplex PCR; TCRdb lists only in-frame clones, some missing. The table lists tens of thousands of clones, about 77% of them singletons. The sample was PBMCs. V and J are TRBV6-1 and TRBJ2-3, with 9 bases matching TRBD2. The TCR originated in a male donor in good health and CMV-seropositive. As DNA, the CDR3 is TGTGCCAGCAGTGAATCCCTAGCGGGACCTAGCACAGATACGCAGTATTTT. This gives the protein CASSESLAGPSTDTQYF.